This passage covers 19 T cell receptor beta chains from one sample sequenced in a study of blood T cell repertoires in COVID-19 (dated by TCRdb to 2019 to 2021). The receptor library was made with the immunoSEQ multiplex PCR assay. TCRdb re-hosts the immuneACCESS table, in-frame sequences only. Its copies lack some clones; in the studies checked, an unresolved V gene accounts for under half of them, and the cause for the rest is not known. Present in this sample are roughly 520,000 clones, roughly 88% of which were seen just once. About 1.7% of the sample lies in the top ten. Sequenced material: PBMCs or T cells enriched from blood (not recorded which). These receptors all come from a middle-aged woman who had recovered from COVID-19.

This clone was observed a few times. The chain has TRBV21-1 and TRBJ1-2; the table calls TRBD1, which could not be checked here. TRBV21-1 constitutes a pseudogene. The CDR3 covers 22 residues. The CDR3 nucleotides are TGTGCCAGCAGCACCGCCCTAGGGTGTCGGTTCCCGTCAAGTCAGGGGATTGGTGGCTACACCTTC. Residues: CASSTALGCRFPSSQGIGGYTF.

The J gene is TRBJ2-7, the V gene TRBV19, with TRBD1 identical over 8 bases. After removal of 4 bases from V and 1 base from J, the junction contained 3 bases not matched to a gene. The CDR3 is made up of 14 amino acids. Germline CDR1 reads LNHDA; CDR2 reads SQIVND (reference sequence). This CDR3 is CASSTQGASYEQYF. The CDR3 DNA reads as TGTGCCAGTAGTACCCAGGGGGCTTCCTACGAGCAGTACTTC.

V is TRBV6-4 and J is TRBJ2-6; 12 bases line up with TRBD2. The CDR3 loop spans 18 amino acids. The germline gives CDR1 MRHNA, CDR2 SNTAGT. V lost 4 bases and J lost 2; bases outside the gene matches: 6. In DNA form, the CDR3 reads TGTGCCAGCAGTGGGCGACTAGCGGGAGTAACTGGGGCCAACGTCCTGACTTTC. It encodes CASSGRLAGVTGANVLTF.

A single count supports this clone. This chain connects TRBV9 to TRBJ2-2, with a weak D call TRBD2 (5 bases). Germline V gene sequence: CDR1 SGDLS, CDR2 YYNGEE. The V and J ends lost 1 base and 3 bases respectively, with 10 bases between them. CDR3 length equals 15 residues. CDR3 loop: CASSVHWGDTGELFF. The CDR3 DNA sequence: TGTGCCAGCAGCGTACACTGGGGAGACACCGGGGAGCTGTTTTTT.

With respect to this clone: The identical CDR3 is also encoded by other nucleotide sequences in the sample. V and J are TRBV5-1 and TRBJ2-7, with TRBD1 matching 9 bases. Germline trimming cut 2 bases from V and 1 base from J; bases unmatched to any gene: 4. CDR1 is SGHRS, CDR2 YFSETQ, per germline. This CDR3 region has 15 residues. The CDR3 is CASSLGTGISYEQYF. CDR3 DNA: TGCGCCAGCAGCTTAGGGACAGGGATATCCTACGAGCAGTACTTC.

The gene calls are TRBV27 and TRBJ1-1, with unresolved D. CDR1 is MNHEY, CDR2 SMNVEV, per germline (reference sequence). V was trimmed by 0 bases and J by 1 base, leaving 3 bases between them. The CDR3 has 13 residues. CDR3 loop: CASSLSANTEAFF. In DNA form, the CDR3 reads TGTGCCAGCAGTTTATCAGCGAACACTGAAGCTTTCTTT.

This clone was counted at least ten times. The J gene is TRBJ2-1, the V gene TRBV4-3; 9 bases match TRBD2. With V trimmed by 0 bases and J by 3 bases, 3 bases remained unmatched. CDR1 is LGHNA, CDR2 YSLEER, per germline. The CDR3 has 16 amino acids. In nucleotides, the CDR3 is TGCGCCAGCAGCCAAGAGTCTAGCGGGAACTACAATGAGCAGTTCTTC. Its protein product is CASSQESSGNYNEQFF.

This clone has only one observation. J is TRBJ2-2 and V is TRBV5-1, with 10 bases identical to TRBD1. Germline V lookup: CDR1 SGHRS, CDR2 YFSETQ. The CDR3 totals 16 residues. J was trimmed by 6 bases and V by 0 bases; bases with no gene match: 5. Here the CDR3 reads CASSLVVGQGAGELFF. In DNA, the CDR3 is TGCGCCAGCAGCTTGGTGGTAGGACAGGGGGCCGGGGAGCTGTTTTTT.

The chain links TRBV28 to TRBJ2-7; 10 bases agree with TRBD2. The CDR3 totals 18 residues. With V trimmed by 6 bases and J by 7 bases, 21 bases remained unmatched. Germline assignment: CDR1 MDHEN and CDR2 SYDVKM. The CDR3 reads CASRLPLAGRTLCREQYF. DNA for the CDR3: TGTGCCAGCAGGCTTCCACTAGCGGGGAGGACCCTCTGTAGGGAGCAGTACTTC.

The genes are TRBV16 and TRBJ1-5; D possibly corresponds to TRBD1 (6 bases). Germline CDR1 and CDR2: KGHSY and FQNENV. The CDR3 sequence is 15 residues long. V lost 1 base and J lost 6, with 13 bases in between. The CDR3 reads CASSQFSGEGQPQHF. The CDR3 DNA reads as TGTGCCAGCAGCCAATTTTCAGGGGAGGGTCAGCCCCAGCATTTT.

The J gene is TRBJ1-2, the V gene TRBV10-3; D gene uncertain. The CDR3 runs to 14 residues. V was cut by 10 bases and J by 0 bases, with 15 bases left in between. Germline CDR1 reads ENHRY; CDR2 reads SYGVKD. The CDR3 bases are TGTGCCAGCAGCCTGGGAGGAGCTAACTATGGCTACACCTTC. It yields the protein CASSLGGANYGYTF.

The chain combines TRBV6-5 with TRBJ2-5; TRBD1 matches 7 bases. In germline, CDR1 is MNHEY, CDR2 SVGAGI. V was pared by 6 bases and J by 5 bases, with 9 bases of the junction left unmatched. The CDR3 runs 14 residues. DNA for the CDR3: TGTGCCAGCAGCCTGACAGGGAGAAGGGAGACCCAGTACTTC. It yields the protein CASSLTGRRETQYF.

This clone was seen once. The chain employs TRBV7-9 and TRBJ2-7, with TRBD2 as a possible D gene (6 bases). V was shortened by 4 bases and J by 9 bases, with 22 bases between the two germline ends. The germline gives CDR1 SEHNR, CDR2 FQNEAQ (reference sequence). CDR3 length equals 15 residues. The CDR3 coding sequence is TGTGCCAGCAGCTCCGAGGTCGGGAGTGCTACGGGGCAGTACTTC. The encoded protein is CASSSEVGSATGQYF.

V is TRBV30 and J is TRBJ2-3; 7 bases are shared with TRBD1. This CDR3 is built from 14 residues. With V trimmed by 2 bases and J by 2 bases, 4 bases remained unmatched. Germline CDR1 and CDR2: GTSNPN and SVGIG (reference sequence). This chain's CDR3 is CAWSPGTVTDTQYF. The CDR3, as DNA: TGTGCCTGGAGTCCTGGGACAGTCACAGATACGCAGTATTTT.

CDR3 in amino acids: CASSLATEAFF. The CDR3 DNA sequence: TGTGCCAGCAGTTTGGCCACTGAAGCTTTCTTT. The chain links TRBV28 to TRBJ1-1; D ambiguous. This CDR3 has 11 amino acids. Germline CDR1 reads MDHEN; CDR2 reads SYDVKM. V gave up 3 bases and J gave up 4 bases, with 3 bases separating them.

The chain combines TRBV5-1 with TRBJ2-1, with 13 bases that match TRBD2. From germline, CDR1 is SGHRS and CDR2 YFSETQ. Trimming at V came to 4 bases and at J to 9 bases, leaving 7 bases not matched to a gene. This CDR3 contains 15 residues. CDR3 loop: CASSLGTSGEGEQFF. In DNA, the CDR3 is TGCGCCAGCAGCCTAGGGACTAGCGGGGAAGGTGAGCAGTTCTTC.

Worth noting for this clone: This CDR3 is also generated by other DNA sequences in the sample. J is TRBJ1-1 and V is TRBV19; D gene uncertain. This CDR3 contains 12 residues. V lost 3 bases and J lost 1, with 3 bases in between. Germline V gives CDR1 LNHDA, CDR2 SQIVND (reference sequence). CDR3 sequence reads: CASSIQNTEAFF. Here the CDR3 DNA reads TGTGCCAGTAGTATCCAGAACACTGAAGCTTTCTTT.

V usage is TRBV27 and J usage is TRBJ2-1; D gene unclear. The CDR3 consists of 18 residues. CDR1 is MNHEY, CDR2 SMNVEV, per germline (reference sequence). The V gene lost 2 bases and the J gene lost 1 base, with 18 bases spanning the gap. CDR3 bases: TGTGCCAGCAGTTTACTCACATTGGGCCTTCTTTCCTACAATGAGCAGTTCTTC. Encoded protein: CASSLLTLGLLSYNEQFF.

The gene calls are TRBV7-9 and TRBJ1-2; 7 nucleotides line up with TRBD1. This CDR3 is 17 amino acids long. With 1 base clipped from V and 3 bases from J, the junction kept 11 bases outside the gene matches. In germline, CDR1 is SEHNR, CDR2 FQNEAQ (reference sequence). CDR3 in amino acids: CASSLEGTARSDYGYTF. The CDR3 DNA reads TGTGCCAGCAGCTTAGAAGGGACAGCAAGGTCCGACTATGGCTACACCTTC.